This T cell receptor (beta chain) was retrieved from a study of blood T cell repertoires in COVID-19. Study-wide background: COVID-19 samples, acute and convalescent, were from the United States, Italy and Spain. The analysed material was cDNA or gDNA that came from T cells, B-cell-depleted T cells, or PBMCs.

The CDR3 covers 14 residues. Germline lookup yields CDR1 SGDLS and CDR2 YYNGEE. Deletions cut 4 bases from V and 0 bases from J, with 7 bases between. Participants, about 18 to 90 years old, spanned approximately 26 US areas. As processed by the authors: How many nucleated cells were present was estimated from reference gene primer amplification. Repertoires were generated with immunoSEQ multiplex PCR, while TCRdb's copy carries only in-frame clones and drops some. D and trimming come from the DNA, and the V and J calls and clone size come from that table. The sample consists of 200,000 to 250,000 clones, 84% of them appearing once.

This sequence originates from a man in his fifties or sixties who had recovered from COVID-19. V gene TRBV9 combines with J gene TRBJ2-2; D might be TRBD1 (6 bases). The sequencing input was PBMCs or T cells enriched from blood (not recorded which). CDR3: CASSRQANTGELFF. The CDR3 region has the DNA TGTGCCAGCAGCCGACAGGCGAACACCGGGGAGCTGTTTTTT.